Sequencing of this TCR beta chain was carried out in a study of blood T cell repertoires in COVID-19. Trimming removed 4 bases from V and 2 bases from J; junction bases left unmatched: 7. The germline V gene encodes CDR1 MNHEY and CDR2 SMNVEV (reference sequence). This CDR3 contains 18 residues. Assay: immunoSEQ multiplex PCR; the TCRdb copy retains only in-frame clones and omits some. The sample comprises some 180,000 clones, about 79% of which are singletons, and roughly 13% rests with the top ten. This TCR was recovered from a human donor in a cohort sampled during active COVID-19. The sample taken for sequencing was peripheral blood. This chain joins TRBV27 and TRBJ2-2; 13 bases fit TRBD2. The CDR3 DNA follows: TGTGCCAGCAGTTCAAAGCGACTAGCGGGAGGCAACACCGGGGAGCTGTTTTTT. It encodes CASSSKRLAGGNTGELFF.